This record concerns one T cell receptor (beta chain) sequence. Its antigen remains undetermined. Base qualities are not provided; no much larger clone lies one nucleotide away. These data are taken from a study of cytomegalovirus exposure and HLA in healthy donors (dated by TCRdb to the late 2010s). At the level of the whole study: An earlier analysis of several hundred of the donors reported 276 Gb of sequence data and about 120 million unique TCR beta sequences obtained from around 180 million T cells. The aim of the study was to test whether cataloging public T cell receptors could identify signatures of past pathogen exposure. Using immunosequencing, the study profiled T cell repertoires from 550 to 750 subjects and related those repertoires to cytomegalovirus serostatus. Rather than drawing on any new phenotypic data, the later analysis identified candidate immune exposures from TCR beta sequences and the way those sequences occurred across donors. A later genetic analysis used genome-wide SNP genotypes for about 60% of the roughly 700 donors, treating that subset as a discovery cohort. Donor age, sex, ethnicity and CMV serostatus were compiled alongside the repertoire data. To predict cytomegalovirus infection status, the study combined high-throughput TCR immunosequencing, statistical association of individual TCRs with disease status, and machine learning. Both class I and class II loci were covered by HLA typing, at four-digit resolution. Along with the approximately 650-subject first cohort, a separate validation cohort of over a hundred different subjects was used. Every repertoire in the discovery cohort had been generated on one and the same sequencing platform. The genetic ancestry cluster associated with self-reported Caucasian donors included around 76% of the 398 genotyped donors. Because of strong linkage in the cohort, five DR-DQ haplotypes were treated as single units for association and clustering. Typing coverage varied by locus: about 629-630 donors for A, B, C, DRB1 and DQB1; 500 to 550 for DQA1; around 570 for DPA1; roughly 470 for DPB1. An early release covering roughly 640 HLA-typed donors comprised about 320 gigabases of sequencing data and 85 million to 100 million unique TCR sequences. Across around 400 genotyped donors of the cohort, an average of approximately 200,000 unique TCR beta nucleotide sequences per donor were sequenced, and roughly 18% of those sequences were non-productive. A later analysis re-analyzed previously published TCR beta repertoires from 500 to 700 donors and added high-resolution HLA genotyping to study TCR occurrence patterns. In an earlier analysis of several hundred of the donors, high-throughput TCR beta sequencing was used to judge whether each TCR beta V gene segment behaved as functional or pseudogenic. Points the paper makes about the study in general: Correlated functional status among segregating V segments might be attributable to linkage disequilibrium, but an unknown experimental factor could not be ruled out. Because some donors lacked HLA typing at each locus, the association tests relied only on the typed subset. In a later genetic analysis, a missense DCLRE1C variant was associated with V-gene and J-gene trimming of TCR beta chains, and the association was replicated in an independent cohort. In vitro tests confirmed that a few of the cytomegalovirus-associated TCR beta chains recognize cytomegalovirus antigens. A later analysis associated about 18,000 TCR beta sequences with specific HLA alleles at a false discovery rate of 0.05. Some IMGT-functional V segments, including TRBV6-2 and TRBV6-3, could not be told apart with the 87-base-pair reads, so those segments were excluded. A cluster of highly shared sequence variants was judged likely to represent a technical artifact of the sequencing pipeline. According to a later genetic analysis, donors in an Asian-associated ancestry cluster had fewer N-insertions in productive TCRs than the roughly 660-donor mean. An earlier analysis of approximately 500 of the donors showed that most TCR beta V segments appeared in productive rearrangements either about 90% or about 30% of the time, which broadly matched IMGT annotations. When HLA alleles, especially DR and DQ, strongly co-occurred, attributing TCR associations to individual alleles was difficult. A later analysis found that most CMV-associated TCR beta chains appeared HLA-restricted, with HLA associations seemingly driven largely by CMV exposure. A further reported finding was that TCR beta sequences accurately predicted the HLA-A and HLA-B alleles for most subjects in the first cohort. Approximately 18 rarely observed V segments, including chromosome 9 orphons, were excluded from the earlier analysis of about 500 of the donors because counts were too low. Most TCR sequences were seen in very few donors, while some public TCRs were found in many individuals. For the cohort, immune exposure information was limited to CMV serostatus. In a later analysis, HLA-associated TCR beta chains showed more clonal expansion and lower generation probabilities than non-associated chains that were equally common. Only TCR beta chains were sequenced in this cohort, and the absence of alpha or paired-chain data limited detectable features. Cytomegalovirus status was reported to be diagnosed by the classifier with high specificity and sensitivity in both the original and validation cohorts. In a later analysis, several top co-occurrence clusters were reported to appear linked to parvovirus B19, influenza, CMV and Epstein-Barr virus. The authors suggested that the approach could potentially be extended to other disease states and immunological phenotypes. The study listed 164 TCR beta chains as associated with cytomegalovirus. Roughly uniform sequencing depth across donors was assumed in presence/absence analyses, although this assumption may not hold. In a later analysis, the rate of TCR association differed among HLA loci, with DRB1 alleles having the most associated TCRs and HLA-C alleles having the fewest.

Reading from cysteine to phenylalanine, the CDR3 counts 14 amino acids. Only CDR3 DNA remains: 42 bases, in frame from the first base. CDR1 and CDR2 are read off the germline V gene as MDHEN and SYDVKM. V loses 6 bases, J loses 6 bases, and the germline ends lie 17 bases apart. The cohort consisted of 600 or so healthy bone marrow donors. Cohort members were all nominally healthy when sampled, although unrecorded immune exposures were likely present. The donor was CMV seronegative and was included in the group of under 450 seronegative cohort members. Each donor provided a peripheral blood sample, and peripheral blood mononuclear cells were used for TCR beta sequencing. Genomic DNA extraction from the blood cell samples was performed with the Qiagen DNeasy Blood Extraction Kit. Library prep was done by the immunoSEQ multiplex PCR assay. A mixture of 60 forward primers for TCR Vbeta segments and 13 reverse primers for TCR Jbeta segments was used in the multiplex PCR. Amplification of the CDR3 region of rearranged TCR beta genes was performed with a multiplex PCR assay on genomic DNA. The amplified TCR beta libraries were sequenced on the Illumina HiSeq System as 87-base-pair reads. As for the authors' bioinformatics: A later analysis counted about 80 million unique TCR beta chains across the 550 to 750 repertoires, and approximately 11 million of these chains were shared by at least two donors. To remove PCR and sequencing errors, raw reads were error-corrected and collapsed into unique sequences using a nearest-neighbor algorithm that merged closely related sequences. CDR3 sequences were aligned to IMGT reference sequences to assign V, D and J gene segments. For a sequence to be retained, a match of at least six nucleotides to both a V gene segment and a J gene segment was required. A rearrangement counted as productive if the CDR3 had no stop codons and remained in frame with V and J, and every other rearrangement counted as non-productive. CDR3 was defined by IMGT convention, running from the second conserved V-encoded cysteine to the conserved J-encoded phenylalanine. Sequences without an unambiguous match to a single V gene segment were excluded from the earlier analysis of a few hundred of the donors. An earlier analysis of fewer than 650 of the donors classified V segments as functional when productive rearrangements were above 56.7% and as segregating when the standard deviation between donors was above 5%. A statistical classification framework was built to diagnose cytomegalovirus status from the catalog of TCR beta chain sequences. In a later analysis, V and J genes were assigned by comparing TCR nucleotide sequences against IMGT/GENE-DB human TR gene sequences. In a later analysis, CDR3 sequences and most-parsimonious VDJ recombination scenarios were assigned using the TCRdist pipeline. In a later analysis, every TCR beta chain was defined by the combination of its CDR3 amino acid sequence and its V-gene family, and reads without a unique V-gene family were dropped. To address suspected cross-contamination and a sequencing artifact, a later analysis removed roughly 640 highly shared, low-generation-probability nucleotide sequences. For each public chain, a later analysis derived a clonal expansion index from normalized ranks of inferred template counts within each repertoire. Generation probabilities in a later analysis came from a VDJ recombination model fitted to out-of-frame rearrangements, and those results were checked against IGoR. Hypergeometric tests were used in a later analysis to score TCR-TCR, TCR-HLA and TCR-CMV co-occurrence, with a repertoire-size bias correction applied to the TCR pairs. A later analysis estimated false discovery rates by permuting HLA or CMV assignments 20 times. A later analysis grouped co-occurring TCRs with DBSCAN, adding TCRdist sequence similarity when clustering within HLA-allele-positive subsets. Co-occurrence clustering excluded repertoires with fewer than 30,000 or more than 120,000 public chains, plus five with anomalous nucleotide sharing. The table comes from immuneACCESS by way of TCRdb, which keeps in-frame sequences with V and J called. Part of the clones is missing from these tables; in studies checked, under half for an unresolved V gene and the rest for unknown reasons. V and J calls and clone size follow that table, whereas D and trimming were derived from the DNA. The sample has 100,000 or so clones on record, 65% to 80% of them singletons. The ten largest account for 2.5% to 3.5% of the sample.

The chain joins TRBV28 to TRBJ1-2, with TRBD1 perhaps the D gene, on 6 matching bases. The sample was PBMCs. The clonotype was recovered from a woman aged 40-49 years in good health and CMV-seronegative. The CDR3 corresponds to CASSPHRAYNGYTF. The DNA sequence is TGTGCCAGCAGCCCCCACAGGGCCTATAATGGCTACACCTTC.